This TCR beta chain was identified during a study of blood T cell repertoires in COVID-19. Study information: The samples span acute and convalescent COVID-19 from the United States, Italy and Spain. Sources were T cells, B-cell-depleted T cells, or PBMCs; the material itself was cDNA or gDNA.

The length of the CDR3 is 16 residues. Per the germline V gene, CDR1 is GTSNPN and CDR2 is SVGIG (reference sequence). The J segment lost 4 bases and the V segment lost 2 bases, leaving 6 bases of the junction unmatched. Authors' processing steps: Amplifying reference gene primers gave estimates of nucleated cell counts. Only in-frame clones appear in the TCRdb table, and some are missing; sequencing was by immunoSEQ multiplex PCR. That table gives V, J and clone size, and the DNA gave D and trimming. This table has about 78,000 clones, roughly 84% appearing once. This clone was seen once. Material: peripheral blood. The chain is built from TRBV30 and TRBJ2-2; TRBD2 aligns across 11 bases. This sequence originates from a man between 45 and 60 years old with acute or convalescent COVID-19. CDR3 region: CAWSYGTSGTTGELFF. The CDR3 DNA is TGTGCCTGGAGTTATGGGACTAGCGGAACCACCGGGGAGCTGTTTTTT.